The 3 T cell receptor beta chains reported below all come from one sample, sequenced in a study of blood T cell repertoires in COVID-19 (dated by TCRdb to 2019 to 2021). Receptor amplification or capture employed the immunoSEQ multiplex PCR assay. This immuneACCESS table, as held by TCRdb, lists in-frame sequences with V and J called but not all clones. Of the missing ones, under half trace to an unresolved V gene in checked studies; the others have no known cause. Recorded for this sample are about 330,000 clones; 70% to 90% of them occurred a single time. Of the sample, approximately 5% falls within the top ten clones. Sequencing used PBMCs or T cells enriched from blood (not recorded which). Receptor source: a young woman who had recovered from COVID-19.

The chain combines TRBV9 with TRBJ1-4; 9 bases agree with TRBD1. The germline V gene encodes CDR1 SGDLS and CDR2 YYNGEE. The CDR3 has 15 residues. V lost 5 bases, J lost 7 bases, and 9 bases stayed unmatched. The CDR3 sequence: CASSGGTGWGEKLFF. Written as DNA, the CDR3 is TGTGCCAGCAGTGGAGGGACAGGGTGGGGTGAAAAACTGTTTTTT.

The V gene is TRBV5-1, the J gene TRBJ1-6, with TRBD1 matching 7 bases. The trim removed 4 bases at V and 0 bases at J, leaving 4 bases unmatched. In germline, CDR1 is SGHRS, CDR2 YFSETQ. The CDR3 totals 16 residues. Here the CDR3 DNA reads TGCGCCAGCAGCCCCTCAGGGGGCTCCTATAATTCACCCCTCCACTTT. Translated: CASSPSGGSYNSPLHF.

The rearrangement uses TRBV2 and TRBJ1-6; no clear D. The CDR3 runs to 13 residues. Germline V lookup: CDR1 SNHLY, CDR2 FYNNEI. V lost 7 bases and J lost 6, with 10 bases in between. This CDR3 reads CASNRELNSPLHF. CDR3 bases: TGTGCCAGCAACCGGGAGCTTAATTCACCCCTCCACTTT.